What follows are 23 T cell receptor beta chains derived from one specimen sequenced in a study of blood T cell repertoires in COVID-19. TCRdb's copy holds only in-frame clones and misses some; the assay was immunoSEQ multiplex PCR. The sample has about 420,000 clones, around nine tenths seen once. The sequenced sample was peripheral blood. Receptors were obtained from a man between 18 and 29 years old with COVID-19, enrolled during active disease.

The V call is TRBV5-4, the J call TRBJ1-2; unclear D gene. Deletions cut 1 base from V and 0 bases from J, with 10 bases between. Germline V gene sequence: CDR1 SGHNT, CDR2 YYREEE (reference sequence). This CDR3 spans 15 amino acids. This chain's CDR3 is CASSLWAVANYGYTF. CDR3 sequence (DNA): TGTGCCAGCAGCTTGTGGGCAGTTGCTAACTATGGCTACACCTTC.

This chain connects TRBV4-1 to TRBJ1-2, with D possibly TRBD1 on 5 matching bases. V lost 3 bases, J lost 10 bases, and 18 bases lay in between. The CDR3 contains 14 residues. Germline CDR1 and CDR2: MGHRA and YSYEKL. The CDR3 sequence is CASSHPPGRAVYTF. CDR3 nucleotides: TGCGCCAGCAGCCACCCTCCGGGCAGGGCAGTCTACACCTTC.

The chain is built from TRBV3-1 (or the pseudogene TRBV3-2) and TRBJ1-6; no clear D. This CDR3 spans 12 amino acids. V dropped 3 bases and J dropped 9 bases, with 6 bases sitting between them. The germline V gene has CDR1 LGHDT and CDR2 YNNKEL (reference sequence). CDR3 DNA sequence: TGTGCCAGCAGCCAGTCTGTTTCACCCCTCCACTTT. Protein product: CASSQSVSPLHF.

The chain joins TRBV14 to TRBJ2-5, with D hard to call. CDR1 and CDR2 from the germline V gene are SGHDN and FVKESK. The CDR3 is 13 amino acids. The germline V and J ends were trimmed by 0 bases and 6 bases, with 8 bases remaining between them. In DNA form, the CDR3 reads TGTGCCAGCAGCCAAGAGTGGCCCAAGACCCAGTACTTC. It encodes CASSQEWPKTQYF. The full variable domain, in which reference TRBV14 and TRBJ2-5 provide the parts outside the CDR3, is EAGVTQFPSHSVIEKGQTVTLRCDPISGHDNLYWYRRVMGKEIKFLLHFVKESKQDESGMPNNRFLAERTGGTYSTLKVQPAELEDSGVYFCASSQEWPKTQYFGPGTRLLVL.

V gene TRBV15 combines with J gene TRBJ2-3; no reliable D call. The CDR3 spans 13 residues. From germline, CDR1 is LNHNV and CDR2 YYDKDF (reference sequence). Trimming removed 1 base at V and 2 bases at J, with 4 bases between. The CDR3 region is CATSRVHTDTQYF. The CDR3 region has the DNA TGTGCCACCAGCAGAGTTCACACAGATACGCAGTATTTT.

This clone was counted a few times. The chain uses TRBV3-1 (or the pseudogene TRBV3-2) and TRBJ2-2; 11 nucleotides match TRBD2. There are 16 residues in the CDR3. CDR1 and CDR2 from the germline V gene are LGHDT and YNNKEL (reference sequence). V dropped 4 bases and J dropped 6; count of bases not matched to a gene: 7. In DNA form, the CDR3 reads TGTGCCAGCAGCCCGCCACTAGCGGGAGAATCCGGGGAGCTGTTTTTT. Translating gives CASSPPLAGESGELFF.

The sample holds a few counts of this clone. The chain combines TRBV7-8 with TRBJ2-5, with 7 bases that match TRBD1. The V and J ends lost 1 base and 4 bases, in that order; junction bases with no gene match: 9. The CDR3 is 16 amino acids. Germline V gives CDR1 SGHVS, CDR2 FQNEAQ. The CDR3, as DNA: TGTGCCAGCAGCTTAGAGCGACAGGGTCTTTTAGAGACCCAGTACTTC. This gives the protein CASSLERQGLLETQYF.

V usage is TRBV3-1 (or the pseudogene TRBV3-2) and J usage is TRBJ1-2; 9 bases map to TRBD1. With V trimmed by 4 bases and J by 3 bases, 6 bases remained unmatched. The CDR3 consists of 15 residues. Per germline, CDR1 LGHDT and CDR2 YNNKEL (reference sequence). In DNA form, the CDR3 reads TGTGCCAGCAGCCCACGGGACAGGGACTACTATGGCTACACCTTC. Residues: CASSPRDRDYYGYTF.

This chain uses TRBV12-3 or TRBV12-4 with TRBJ1-6, with D unclear. The CDR3 consists of 13 residues. V was shortened by 4 bases and J by 4 bases, with 5 bases between the two germline ends. In DNA, the CDR3 is TGTGCCAGCAGTTACAGTTATAATTCACCCCTCCACTTT. Translating it yields CASSYSYNSPLHF.

The V and J genes are TRBV2 and TRBJ1-1; D may be TRBD1 (5 bases). V lost 7 bases, J lost 7 bases, and 16 bases lay in between. This CDR3 spans 13 amino acids. Germline V gene lookup returns CDR1 SNHLY and CDR2 FYNNEI. Here the CDR3 reads CASTQGEAVEAFF. Here the CDR3 DNA reads TGTGCCAGCACTCAAGGGGAGGCAGTTGAAGCTTTCTTT. Complete variable domain (other parts from reference TRBV2 and TRBJ1-1): EPEVTQTPSHQVTQMGQEVILRCVPISNHLYFYWYRQILGQKVEFLVSFYNNEISEKSEIFDDQFSVERPDGSNFTLKIRSTKLEDSAMYFCASTQGEAVEAFFGQGTRLTVV.

The CDR3: CASSSTGGLKTQYF. The CDR3 DNA is TGTGCCAGCAGTTCGACAGGGGGCCTAAAGACCCAGTACTTC. This chain connects TRBV27 to TRBJ2-5; 10 bases fit TRBD1. CDR1 and CDR2 (germline): MNHEY, SMNVEV (reference sequence). The trim removed 4 bases at V and 6 bases at J, leaving 5 bases unmatched. The CDR3 contains 14 residues.

The chain uses TRBV5-1 and TRBJ2-1; no clear D. Per germline, CDR1 SGHRS and CDR2 YFSETQ. V shed 5 bases and J shed 5 bases, with 11 bases lying between them. The CDR3 covers 13 residues. The CDR3 loop reads CASSSRKNNEQFF. CDR3 DNA: TGCGCCAGCAGTTCCAGAAAAAACAATGAGCAGTTCTTC. Full variable domain (missing parts from reference TRBV5-1 and TRBJ2-1): KAGVTQTPRYLIKTRGQQVTLSCSPISGHRSVSWYQQTPGQGLQFLFEYFSETQRNKGNFPGRFSGRQFSNSRSEMNVSTLELGDSALYLCASSSRKNNEQFFGPGTRLTVL.

The V call is TRBV5-1, the J call TRBJ1-6; D is perhaps TRBD1 (6 bases). Germline V gene data show CDR1 as SGHRS and CDR2 as YFSETQ. The CDR3 totals 14 residues. Trimming shortened V by 3 bases and J by 7 bases, and 11 bases separated the two germline ends. DNA for the CDR3: TGCGCCAGCAGCTGGGAGGGGGACAATTCACCCCTCCACTTT. Protein sequence: CASSWEGDNSPLHF.

The chain employs TRBV5-1 and TRBJ2-7, with D unresolved. The germline V gene has CDR1 SGHRS and CDR2 YFSETQ. V was pared by 4 bases and J by 1 base, with 12 bases between. The CDR3 spans 14 residues. The CDR3 loop reads CASSPRTDSYEQYF. The CDR3, as DNA: TGCGCCAGCAGCCCCCGAACAGATTCCTACGAGCAGTACTTC.

V and J are TRBV5-5 and TRBJ2-3; 8 nucleotides align to TRBD2. Germline lookup yields CDR1 SGHKS and CDR2 YYEKEE (reference sequence). V shed 0 bases and J 3 bases; nucleotides not matched to a gene: 6. The CDR3 runs to 16 residues. CDR3 sequence reads: CASSLGVSGITDTQYF. In nucleotides, the CDR3 is TGTGCCAGCAGCTTGGGAGTTAGCGGGATAACAGATACGCAGTATTTT.

The rearrangement uses TRBV6-5 and TRBJ1-5; D not certain. The CDR3 is made up of 13 amino acids. CDR1 is MNHEY, CDR2 SVGAGI, per germline. V lost 3 bases and J lost 3, with 6 bases in between. CDR3: CASSYSHNQPQHF. As DNA, the CDR3 is TGTGCCAGCAGTTATTCCCACAATCAGCCCCAGCATTTT.

The J gene is TRBJ2-2, the V gene TRBV6-4, with 10 bases aligning to TRBD1. The CDR3 is 15 residues long. The junction had 2 bases not matched to a gene; V was cut back by 4 bases and J by 3 bases. CDR1 is MRHNA, CDR2 SNTAGT, per germline. In DNA, the CDR3 is TGTGCCAGCAGTGCCGGGACAGGGGACACCGGGGAGCTGTTTTTT. It encodes CASSAGTGDTGELFF.

The J gene is TRBJ2-5, the V gene TRBV11-3; D is unresolved. Germline CDR1 SGHNT, CDR2 YENEEA. The CDR3 has 15 residues. Trimming cost V 4 bases and J 1 base, with 13 bases left between them. CDR3 region: CASSSPRSSQETQYF. DNA for the CDR3: TGTGCCAGCAGCTCACCCCGTAGTTCCCAAGAGACCCAGTACTTC.

The chain recombines TRBV6-5 with TRBJ2-7, with D tentatively TRBD2 (5 bases). CDR1 and CDR2 (germline): MNHEY, SVGAGI. V was shortened by 6 bases and J by 1 base, with 10 bases between the two germline ends. This CDR3 region has 13 residues. The DNA of the CDR3 is TGTGCCAGCAGGGGGAGTCCTTCCTACGAGCAGTACTTC. Protein: CASRGSPSYEQYF.

The V and J genes are TRBV11-2 and TRBJ2-2; D remains ambiguous. Germline V lookup: CDR1 SGHAT, CDR2 FQNNGV. V was pared by 5 bases and J by 5 bases, with 9 bases between. This CDR3 region has 13 residues. The CDR3 sequence is CASSLQWTGELFF. The CDR3, as DNA: TGTGCCAGCAGCCTCCAGTGGACCGGGGAGCTGTTTTTT.

V and J are TRBV29-1 and TRBJ1-4; 8 bases are a match to TRBD1. This CDR3 is 16 amino acids long. Germline V CDR1 and CDR2: SQVTM, ANQGSEA. J gave up 2 bases and V 4 bases, and 9 bases lay outside the gene matches. CDR3 loop: CSVVGPGTGTNEKLFF. CDR3 in DNA: TGCAGCGTTGTCGGGCCCGGGACAGGTACTAATGAAAAACTGTTTTTT. The full variable domain, with the rest looked up from reference TRBV29-1 and TRBJ1-4, is SAVISQKPSRDICQRGTSLTIQCQVDSQVTMMFWYRQQPGQSLTLIATANQGSEATYESGFVIDKFPISRPNLTFSTLTVSNMSPEDSSIYLCSVVGPGTGTNEKLFFGSGTQLSVL.

J is TRBJ2-5 and V is TRBV7-9; maybe TRBD1 (6 bases). V dropped 2 bases and J dropped 2 bases, with 18 bases sitting between them. Germline lookup yields CDR1 SEHNR and CDR2 FQNEAQ (reference sequence). The CDR3 consists of 17 residues. CDR3 coding DNA: TGTGCCAGCAGCTTAAGGGCGCTACGGGACACTCAAGAGACCCAGTACTTC. Its protein product is CASSLRALRDTQETQYF. The entire variable domain, with the rest obtained from reference TRBV7-9 and TRBJ2-5, is as follows: DTGVSQNPRHKITKRGQNVTFRCDPISEHNRLYWYRQTLGQGPEFLTYFQNEAQLEKSRLLSDRFSAERPKGSFSTLEIQRTEQGDSAMYLCASSLRALRDTQETQYFGPGTRLLVL.

Worth noting for this clone: The sample holds other DNA sequences that translate to the same CDR3. The chain has TRBV9 and TRBJ2-1; 8 nucleotides agree with TRBD2. V shed 1 base and J 10 bases; nucleotides not matched to a gene: 4. From germline, CDR1 is SGDLS and CDR2 YYNGEE. There are 13 residues in the CDR3. In DNA form, the CDR3 reads TGTGCCAGCAGCGTAAATAGCGGGAACGAGCAGTTCTTC. Amino acids: CASSVNSGNEQFF. The whole variable domain, remainder taken from reference TRBV9 and TRBJ2-1, is DSGVTQTPKHLITATGQRVTLRCSPRSGDLSVYWYQQSLDQGLQFLIQYYNGEERAKGNILERFSAQQFPDLHSELNLSSLELGDSALYFCASSVNSGNEQFFGPGTRLTVL.